Only one count was recorded for the clone carrying this TCR beta chain. Its antigen is currently unknown. This record comes from a study of T-cell reconstitution after alpha-beta-depleted transplantation in children. Unique molecular identifiers tagged the TCRbeta library. TCRdb re-analysed the PCR reads in MiXCR, keeping a single row per CDR3 protein. The sample has 75,000 to 90,000 distinct CDR3 sequences; less than 15% are singletons. V was trimmed by 4 bases and J by 5 bases, leaving 8 bases between them. The CDR3 consists of 12 residues. Per germline, CDR1 MNHEY and CDR2 SVGAGI. Broader study findings: From surviving recipient T cells and thymic progenitors came the high day-60 TCRbeta diversity observed in some patients. There were reportedly several hundred expanded graft clones from which alpha-beta T cells came about two months after transplant. At one year after transplant, newly produced T cells mostly accounted for T-cell counts and diversity.

The TCR originated in a male patient under 10 years old who had a stem cell transplant for acute lymphoblastic leukemia, so the T cells may come from the graft donor. The V call is TRBV6-5, the J call TRBJ2-5, with unresolved D. The sample was PBMCs, mostly from graft donor cells, taken 180 days after TCRalphabeta/CD19-depleted stem cell transplant. The CDR3 loop reads CASSSQAETQYF. CDR3 sequence (DNA): TGTGCCAGCAGTTCCCAAGCGGAGACCCAGTACTTC.